This T cell receptor (beta chain) was identified during a study of T cells in Graves' hyperthyroidism and ophthalmopathy. CDR3 size: 15 residues. V lost 1 base and J lost 7; bases outside the gene matches: 4. Amplification targeted TCR beta CDR3 regions from RNA transcripts. Primed by the HTBI set, a first-round RT-PCR was run on the TCR CDR3. TCRdb reprocessed the multiplex PCR reads via MiXCR and lists one record per CDR3 protein. The sample yields 400,000 to 600,000 distinct CDR3 sequences, around 16% seen once. For ophthalmopathy patients, the Clinical Activity Score was at least 3 and the NOSPECS grade at least 4; duration was under 3 months. Lactation, pregnancy, other autoimmune disease or uncontrolled infection led to exclusion of patients. Diagnosis relied on clinical symptoms, serum thyroxine and TRAb, thyroid ultrasound and orbital computed tomography. This clonotype was seen a few times.

The sequencing input was blood. The source is a woman aged 25 to 39 with Graves' ophthalmopathy. V is TRBV12-3 or TRBV12-4 and J is TRBJ1-4, with 9 bases lining up with TRBD1. CDR3 nucleotide sequence: TGTGCCAGCAGTTTAGTGACAGGGGGTGCTGAAAAACTGTTTTTT. Its translation is CASSLVTGGAEKLFF.